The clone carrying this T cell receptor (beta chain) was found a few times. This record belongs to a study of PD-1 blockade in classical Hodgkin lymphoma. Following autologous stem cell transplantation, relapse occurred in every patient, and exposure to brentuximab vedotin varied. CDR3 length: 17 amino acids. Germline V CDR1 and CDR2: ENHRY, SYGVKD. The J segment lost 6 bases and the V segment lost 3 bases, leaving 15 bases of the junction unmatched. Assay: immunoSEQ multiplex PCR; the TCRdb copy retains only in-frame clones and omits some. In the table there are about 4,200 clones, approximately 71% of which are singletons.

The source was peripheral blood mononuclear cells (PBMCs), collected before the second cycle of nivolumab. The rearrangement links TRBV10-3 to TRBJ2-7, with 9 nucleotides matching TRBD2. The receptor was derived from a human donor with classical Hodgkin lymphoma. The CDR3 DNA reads TGTGCCATCAGTGAATTGGGACTAGCCGTCCCCACAGGCGAGCAGTACTTC. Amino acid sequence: CAISELGLAVPTGEQYF.